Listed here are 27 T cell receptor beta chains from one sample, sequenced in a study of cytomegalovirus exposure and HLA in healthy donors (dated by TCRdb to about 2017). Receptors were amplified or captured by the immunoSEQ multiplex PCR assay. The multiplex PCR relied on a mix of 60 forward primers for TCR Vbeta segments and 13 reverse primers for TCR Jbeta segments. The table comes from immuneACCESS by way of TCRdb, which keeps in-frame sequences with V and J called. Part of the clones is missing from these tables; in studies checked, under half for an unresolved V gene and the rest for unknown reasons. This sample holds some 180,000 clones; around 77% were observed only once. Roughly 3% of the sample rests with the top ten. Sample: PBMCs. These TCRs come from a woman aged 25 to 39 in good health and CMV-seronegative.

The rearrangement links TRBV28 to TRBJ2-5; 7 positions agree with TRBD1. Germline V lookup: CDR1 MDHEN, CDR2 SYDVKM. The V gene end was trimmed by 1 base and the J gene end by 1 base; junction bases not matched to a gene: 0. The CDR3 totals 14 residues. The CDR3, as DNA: TGTGCCAGCAGTTTATCAGGGGGCCAAGAGACCCAGTACTTC. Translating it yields CASSLSGGQETQYF.

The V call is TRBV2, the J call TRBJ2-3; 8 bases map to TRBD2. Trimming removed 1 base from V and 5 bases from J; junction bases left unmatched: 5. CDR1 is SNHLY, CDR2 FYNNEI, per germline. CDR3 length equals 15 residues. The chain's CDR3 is CASSEVSLAGDTQYF. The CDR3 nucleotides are TGTGCCAGCAGTGAAGTTTCGCTAGCGGGAGATACGCAGTATTTT.

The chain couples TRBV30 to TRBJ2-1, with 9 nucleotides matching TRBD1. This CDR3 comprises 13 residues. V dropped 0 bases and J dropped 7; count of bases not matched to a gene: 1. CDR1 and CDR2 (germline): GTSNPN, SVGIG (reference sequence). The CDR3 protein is CAWSVGQGNEQFF. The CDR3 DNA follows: TGTGCCTGGAGTGTCGGACAGGGGAATGAGCAGTTCTTC.

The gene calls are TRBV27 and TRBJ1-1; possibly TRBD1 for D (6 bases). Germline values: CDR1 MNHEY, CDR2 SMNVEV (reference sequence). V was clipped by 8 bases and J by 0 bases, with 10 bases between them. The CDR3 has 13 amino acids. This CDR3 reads CASAGQLNTEAFF. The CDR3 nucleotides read TGTGCCAGCGCCGGACAGTTGAACACTGAAGCTTTCTTT.

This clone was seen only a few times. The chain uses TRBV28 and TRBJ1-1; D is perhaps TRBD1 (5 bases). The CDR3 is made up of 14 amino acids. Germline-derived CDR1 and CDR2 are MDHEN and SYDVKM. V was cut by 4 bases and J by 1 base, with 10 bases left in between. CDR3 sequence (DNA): TGTGCCAGCAGTTCAGGGCCCCGGAACACTGAAGCTTTCTTT. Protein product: CASSSGPRNTEAFF.

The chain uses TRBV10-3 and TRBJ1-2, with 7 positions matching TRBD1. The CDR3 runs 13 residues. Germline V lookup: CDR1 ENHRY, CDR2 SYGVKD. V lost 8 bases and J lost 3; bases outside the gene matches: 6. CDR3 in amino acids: CAIATGSDYGYTF. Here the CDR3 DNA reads TGTGCCATCGCGACAGGGTCGGACTATGGCTACACCTTC.

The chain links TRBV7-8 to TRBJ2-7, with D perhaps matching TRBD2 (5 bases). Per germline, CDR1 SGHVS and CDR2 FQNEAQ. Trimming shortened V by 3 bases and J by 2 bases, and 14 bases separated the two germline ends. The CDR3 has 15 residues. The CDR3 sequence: CASSFSLREPYEQYF. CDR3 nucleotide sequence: TGTGCCAGCAGCTTCTCACTCCGGGAACCCTACGAGCAGTACTTC.

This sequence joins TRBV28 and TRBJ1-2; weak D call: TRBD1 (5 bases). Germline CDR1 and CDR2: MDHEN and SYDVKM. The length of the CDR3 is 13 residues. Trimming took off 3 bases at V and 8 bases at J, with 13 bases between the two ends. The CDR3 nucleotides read TGTGCCAGCAGTTTTGAAGGGGCGCGGGGCTACACCTTC. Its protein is CASSFEGARGYTF.

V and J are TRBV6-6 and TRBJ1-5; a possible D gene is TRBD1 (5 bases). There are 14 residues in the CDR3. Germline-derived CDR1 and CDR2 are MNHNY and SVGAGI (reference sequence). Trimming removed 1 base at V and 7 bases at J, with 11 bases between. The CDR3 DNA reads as TGTGCCAGCAGTTACTTCAGGGTGAAACAGCCCCAGCATTTT. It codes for CASSYFRVKQPQHF.

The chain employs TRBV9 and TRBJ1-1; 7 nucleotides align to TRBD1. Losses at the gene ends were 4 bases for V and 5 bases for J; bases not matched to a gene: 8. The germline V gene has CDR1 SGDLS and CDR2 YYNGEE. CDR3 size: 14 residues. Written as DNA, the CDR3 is TGTGCCAGCAGCCTGTACAGGGGTAATACTGAAGCTTTCTTT. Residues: CASSLYRGNTEAFF.

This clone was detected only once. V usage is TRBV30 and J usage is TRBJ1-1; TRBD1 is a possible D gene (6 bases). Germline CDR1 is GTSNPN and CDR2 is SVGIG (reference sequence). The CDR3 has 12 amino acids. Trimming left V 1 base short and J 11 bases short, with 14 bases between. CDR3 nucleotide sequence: TGTGCCTGGAGTGCAGGTTGGGGGCTGGCTTTCTTT. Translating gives CAWSAGWGLAFF.

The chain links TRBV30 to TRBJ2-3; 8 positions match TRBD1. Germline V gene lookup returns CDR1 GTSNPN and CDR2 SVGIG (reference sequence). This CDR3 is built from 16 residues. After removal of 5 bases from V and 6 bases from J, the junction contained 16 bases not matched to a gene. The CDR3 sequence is CAWGKGQGAPPDTQYF. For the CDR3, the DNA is TGTGCCTGGGGGAAGGGGCAGGGGGCCCCTCCGGATACGCAGTATTTT.

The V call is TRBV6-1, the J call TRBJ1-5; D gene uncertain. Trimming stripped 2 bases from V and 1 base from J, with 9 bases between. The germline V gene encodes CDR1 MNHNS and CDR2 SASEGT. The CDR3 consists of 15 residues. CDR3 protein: CASSEIMFSNQPQHF. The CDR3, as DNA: TGTGCCAGCAGTGAAATTATGTTCAGCAATCAGCCCCAGCATTTT.

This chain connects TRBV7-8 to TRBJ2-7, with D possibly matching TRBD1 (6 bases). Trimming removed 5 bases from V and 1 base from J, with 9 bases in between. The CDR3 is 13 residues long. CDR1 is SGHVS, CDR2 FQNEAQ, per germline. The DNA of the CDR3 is TGTGCCAGCAGCCCGGACAGTTCCTACGAGCAGTACTTC. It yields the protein CASSPDSSYEQYF.

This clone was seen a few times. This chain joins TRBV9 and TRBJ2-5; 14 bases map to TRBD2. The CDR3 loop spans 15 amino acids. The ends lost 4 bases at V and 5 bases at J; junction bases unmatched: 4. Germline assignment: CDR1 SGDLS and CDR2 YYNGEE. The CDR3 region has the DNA TGTGCCAGCAGCCCCGGGACTAGCGGGAGCGAGACCCAGTACTTC. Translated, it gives CASSPGTSGSETQYF.

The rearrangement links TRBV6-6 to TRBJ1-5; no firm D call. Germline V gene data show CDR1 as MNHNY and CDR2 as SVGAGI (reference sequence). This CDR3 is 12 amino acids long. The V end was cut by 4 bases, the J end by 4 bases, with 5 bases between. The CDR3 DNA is TGTGCCAGCAGTTGCCGGAATCAGCCCCAGCATTTT. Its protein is CASSCRNQPQHF.

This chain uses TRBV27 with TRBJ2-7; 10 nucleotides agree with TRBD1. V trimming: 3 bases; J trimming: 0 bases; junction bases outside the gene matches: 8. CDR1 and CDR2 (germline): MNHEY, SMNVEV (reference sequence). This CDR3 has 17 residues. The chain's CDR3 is CASSLTGGGRLSYEQYF. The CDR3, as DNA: TGTGCCAGCAGTTTGACAGGGGGCGGCCGCCTCTCCTACGAGCAGTACTTC.

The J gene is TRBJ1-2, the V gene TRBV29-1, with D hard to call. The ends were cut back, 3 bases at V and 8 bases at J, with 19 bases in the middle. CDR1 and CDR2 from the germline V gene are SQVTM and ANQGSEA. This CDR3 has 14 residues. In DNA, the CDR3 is TGCAGCGTTGATCTCATCCGGGGTTGGCGGGGCTACACCTTC. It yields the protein CSVDLIRGWRGYTF.

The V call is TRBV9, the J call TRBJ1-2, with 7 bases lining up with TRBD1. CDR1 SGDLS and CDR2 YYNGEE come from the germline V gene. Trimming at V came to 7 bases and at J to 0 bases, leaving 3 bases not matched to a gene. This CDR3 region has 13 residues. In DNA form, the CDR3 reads TGTGCCAGCTCGCAGGGGGCTAACTATGGCTACACCTTC. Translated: CASSQGANYGYTF.

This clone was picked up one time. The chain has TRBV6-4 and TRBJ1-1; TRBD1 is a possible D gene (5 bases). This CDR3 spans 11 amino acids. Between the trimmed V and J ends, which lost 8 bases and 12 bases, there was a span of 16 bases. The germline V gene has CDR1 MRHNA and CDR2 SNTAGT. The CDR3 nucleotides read TGTGCCAGCCAAGCCGGGGGTATCCCTTTCTTT. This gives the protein CASQAGGIPFF.

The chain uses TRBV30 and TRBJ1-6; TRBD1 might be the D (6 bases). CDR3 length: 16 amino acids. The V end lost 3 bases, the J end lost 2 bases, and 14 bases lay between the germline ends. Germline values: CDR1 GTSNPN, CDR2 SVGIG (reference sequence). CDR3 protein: CAWSLDRPPYNSPLHF. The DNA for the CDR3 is TGTGCCTGGAGCCTCGACAGGCCCCCCTATAATTCACCCCTCCACTTT. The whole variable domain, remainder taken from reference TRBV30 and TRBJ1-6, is SQTIHQWPATLVQPVGSPLSLECTVEGTSNPNLYWYRQAAGRGLQLLFYSVGIGQISSEVPQNLSASRPQDRQFILSSKKLLLSDSGFYLCAWSLDRPPYNSPLHFGNGTRLTVT.

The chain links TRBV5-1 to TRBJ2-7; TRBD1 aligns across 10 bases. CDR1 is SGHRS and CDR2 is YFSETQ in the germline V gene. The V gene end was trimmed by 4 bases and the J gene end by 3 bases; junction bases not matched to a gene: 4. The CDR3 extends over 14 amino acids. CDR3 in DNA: TGCGCCAGCAGCGCGGGACAGGGGTTCTACGAGCAGTACTTC. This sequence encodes CASSAGQGFYEQYF. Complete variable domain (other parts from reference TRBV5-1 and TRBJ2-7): KAGVTQTPRYLIKTRGQQVTLSCSPISGHRSVSWYQQTPGQGLQFLFEYFSETQRNKGNFPGRFSGRQFSNSRSEMNVSTLELGDSALYLCASSAGQGFYEQYFGPGTRLTVT.

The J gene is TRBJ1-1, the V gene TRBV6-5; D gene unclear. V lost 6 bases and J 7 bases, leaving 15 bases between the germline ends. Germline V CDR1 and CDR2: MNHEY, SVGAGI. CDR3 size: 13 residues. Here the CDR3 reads CASSPLGGSEAFF. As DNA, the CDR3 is TGTGCCAGCAGCCCCCTGGGAGGGAGTGAAGCTTTCTTT.

This CDR3 reads CASSLGTGQRTQYF. The CDR3 DNA follows: TGCGCCAGCAGCTTGGGGACAGGACAGCGTACGCAGTATTTT. The chain is built from TRBV5-1 and TRBJ2-3; 7 nucleotides align to TRBD1. Germline V CDR1 and CDR2: SGHRS, YFSETQ. The CDR3 covers 14 residues. V gave up 0 bases and J gave up 8 bases; unmatched junction bases: 6.

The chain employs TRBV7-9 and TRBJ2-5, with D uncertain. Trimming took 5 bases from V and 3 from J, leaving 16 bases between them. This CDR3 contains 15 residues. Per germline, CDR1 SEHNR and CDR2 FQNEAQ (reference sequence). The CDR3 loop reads CASSPSVWAKETQYF. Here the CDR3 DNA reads TGTGCCAGCAGCCCCTCCGTGTGGGCTAAAGAGACCCAGTACTTC.

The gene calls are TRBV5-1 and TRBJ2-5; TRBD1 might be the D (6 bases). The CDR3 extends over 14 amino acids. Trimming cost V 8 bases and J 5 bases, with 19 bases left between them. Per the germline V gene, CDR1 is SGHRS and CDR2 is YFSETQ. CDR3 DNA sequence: TGCGCCAGTTCTGCTGGCAGGGGCGGGGAGACCCAGTACTTC. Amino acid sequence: CASSAGRGGETQYF.

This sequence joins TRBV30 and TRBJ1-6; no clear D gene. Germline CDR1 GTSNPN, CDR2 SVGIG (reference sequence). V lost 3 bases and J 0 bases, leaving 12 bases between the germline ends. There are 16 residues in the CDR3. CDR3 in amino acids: CAWRGKGSSYNSPLHF. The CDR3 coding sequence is TGTGCCTGGAGGGGAAAAGGGAGCTCCTATAATTCACCCCTCCACTTT. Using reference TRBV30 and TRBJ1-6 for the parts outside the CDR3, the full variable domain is SQTIHQWPATLVQPVGSPLSLECTVEGTSNPNLYWYRQAAGRGLQLLFYSVGIGQISSEVPQNLSASRPQDRQFILSSKKLLLSDSGFYLCAWRGKGSSYNSPLHFGNGTRLTVT.